These T cell receptor beta chains were read from a single sample in a study of T cell responses to AZD1222 COVID-19 vaccine. Some clones are missing from TCRdb's copy, which holds only in-frame ones; the method was immunoSEQ multiplex PCR. The sample consists of approximately 82,000 clones, roughly 90% of them appearing once. Sequencing used peripheral blood, obtained 28 days after the second AZD1222 dose. The receptors were gathered from an adult who received the AZD1222 COVID-19 vaccine. CDR3s include the opening cysteine and the closing phenylalanine or tryptophan. Each record gives: CDR3 DNA, CDR3 protein, D gene, J gene, V gene. A D gene is named only where the DNA matches it firmly.

TGTGCCAGCAGTACGGGGGTGGGTATGAACACTGAAGCTTTCTTT,CASSTGVGMNTEAFF,-,TRBJ1-1,TRBV6-5
TGTGCCAGCAGGGCAACGACAGGCCTTAATTCACCCCTCCACTTT,CASRATTGLNSPLHF,-,TRBJ1-6,TRBV9
TGTGCCAGCAGGGCCGGGACTAGCGGCACCGGGGAGCTGTTTTTT,CASRAGTSGTGELFF,TRBD2,TRBJ2-2,TRBV2
TGTGCCAGCTCACCCCAGGGTACTGAAGCTTTCTTT,CASSPQGTEAFF,-,TRBJ1-1,TRBV18
TGTGCCAGCAGTGAAGCGACCAGACGGAACAATCAGCCCCAGCATTTT,CASSEATRRNNQPQHF,-,TRBJ1-5,TRBV2
TGTGCCAGCAGCCCTATGAATCAGCCCCAGCATTTT,CASSPMNQPQHF,-,TRBJ1-5,TRBV2
TGTGCCAGCAGCTTAGGGACAGGGCGCACAGATACGCAGTATTTT,CASSLGTGRTDTQYF,TRBD1,TRBJ2-3,TRBV11-2
TGCGCCAGCAGCCAAGAGGATGAATGGGGAGAGACCCAGTACTTC,CASSQEDEWGETQYF,-,TRBJ2-5,TRBV4-1
TGTGCCAGCGTGTTGTCGGGCACAGATACGCAGTATTTT,CASVLSGTDTQYF,-,TRBJ2-3,TRBV11-2
TGTGCCAGAAGCGGCGACCGGTTGAGCAATCAGCCCCAGCATTTT,CARSGDRLSNQPQHF,-,TRBJ1-5,TRBV5-3
TGTGCCAGCAGTTTGCAGGGGAACACTGAAGCTTTCTTT,CASSLQGNTEAFF,-,TRBJ1-1,TRBV6-6
TGTGCCAGCAGCCAAGAATGGGGTGAAAAACTGTTTTTT,CASSQEWGEKLFF,-,TRBJ1-4,TRBV14
TGTGCCAGCAGTGAATTTGGGGCGACAGGGTCTACCTCTGGAAACACCATATATTTT,CASSEFGATGSTSGNTIYF,TRBD1,TRBJ1-3,TRBV2
TGTGCCAGCAGTCAGACAGGGATTGAAGCTTTCTTT,CASSQTGIEAFF,TRBD1,TRBJ1-1,TRBV12-3/TRBV12-4
TGTGCCAGCAGTTTATGGGTTGGATCGGGGTGGGGAACTGAAGCTTTCTTT,CASSLWVGSGWGTEAFF,-,TRBJ1-1,TRBV28
TGTGCCAGCAGCCAATCTACGGCTGCACCCCTCCACTTT,CASSQSTAAPLHF,-,TRBJ1-6,TRBV4-2
TGTGCCAGCAGTGAGGAGACTAGCGGGTCCAATGAGCAGTTCTTC,CASSEETSGSNEQFF,TRBD2,TRBJ2-1,TRBV6-1
TGTGCCAGCAGCCCCCCGGGAGATACGCAGTATTTT,CASSPPGDTQYF,-,TRBJ2-3,TRBV11-3
TGTGCCAGCAGCCCTTCCTCGGGGACAGGTTCCCCGAACACTGAAGCTTTCTTT,CASSPSSGTGSPNTEAFF,TRBD1,TRBJ1-1,TRBV6-4
TGTGCCAGCAGGCGACAGGGGATCTCTGGAAACACCATATATTTT,CASRRQGISGNTIYF,TRBD1,TRBJ1-3,TRBV6-5
TGCGCCAGCAGCTTGGGTCCTAGCGAGTCCTACGAGCAGTACTTC,CASSLGPSESYEQYF,-,TRBJ2-7,TRBV5-1
TGTGCCAGCAGTCGAGGCAGCGGTTCACCCCTCCACTTT,CASSRGSGSPLHF,-,TRBJ1-6,TRBV12-3/TRBV12-4
TGTGCCAGCAGCTTCTTGGGTCGGGACTATGGCTACACCTTC,CASSFLGRDYGYTF,-,TRBJ1-2,TRBV7-9
TGTGCCAGCAGCTTAATACCTAACTATGGCTACACCTTC,CASSLIPNYGYTF,-,TRBJ1-2,TRBV7-2
TGTGCCAGCAGCCAAGCCCGACAGGCGAACACTGAAGCTTTCTTT,CASSQARQANTEAFF,-,TRBJ1-1,TRBV3-1/TRBV3-2
TGTGCCATCACCGAGACAGCTTACTATGGCTACACCTTC,CAITETAYYGYTF,-,TRBJ1-2,TRBV10-3